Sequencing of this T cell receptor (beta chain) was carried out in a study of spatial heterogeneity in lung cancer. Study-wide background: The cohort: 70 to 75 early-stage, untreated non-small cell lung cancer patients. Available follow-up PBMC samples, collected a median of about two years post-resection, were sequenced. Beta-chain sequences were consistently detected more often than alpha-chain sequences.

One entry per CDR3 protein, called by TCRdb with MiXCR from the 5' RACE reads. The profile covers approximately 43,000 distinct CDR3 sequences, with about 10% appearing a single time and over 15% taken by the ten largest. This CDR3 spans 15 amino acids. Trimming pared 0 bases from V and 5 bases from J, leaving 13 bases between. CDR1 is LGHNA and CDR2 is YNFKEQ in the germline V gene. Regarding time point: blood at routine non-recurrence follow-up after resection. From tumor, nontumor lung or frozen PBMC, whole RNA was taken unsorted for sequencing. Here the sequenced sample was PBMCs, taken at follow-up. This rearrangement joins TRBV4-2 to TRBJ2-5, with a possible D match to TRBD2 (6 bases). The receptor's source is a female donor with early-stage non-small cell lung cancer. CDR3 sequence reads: CASSQEFGGLETQYF. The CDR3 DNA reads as TGTGCCAGCAGCCAAGAGTTCGGGGGTTTGGAGACCCAGTACTTC.